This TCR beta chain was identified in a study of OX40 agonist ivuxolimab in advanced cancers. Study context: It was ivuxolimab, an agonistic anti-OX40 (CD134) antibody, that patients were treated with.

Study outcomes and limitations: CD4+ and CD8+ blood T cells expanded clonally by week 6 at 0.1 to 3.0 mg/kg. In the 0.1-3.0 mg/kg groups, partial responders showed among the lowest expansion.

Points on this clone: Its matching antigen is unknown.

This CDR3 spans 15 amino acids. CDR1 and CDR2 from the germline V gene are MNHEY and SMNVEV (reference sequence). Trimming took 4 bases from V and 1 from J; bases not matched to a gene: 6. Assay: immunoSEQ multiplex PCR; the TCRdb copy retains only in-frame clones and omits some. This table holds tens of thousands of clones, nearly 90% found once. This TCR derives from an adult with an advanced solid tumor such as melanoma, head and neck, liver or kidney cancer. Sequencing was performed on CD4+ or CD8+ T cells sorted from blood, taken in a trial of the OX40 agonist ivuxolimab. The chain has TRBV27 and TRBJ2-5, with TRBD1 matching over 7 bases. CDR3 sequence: CASSSRDSRQETQYF. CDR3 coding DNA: TGTGCCAGCAGTTCCCGGGACAGCCGCCAAGAGACCCAGTACTTC.